The source of this T cell receptor beta chain is a study of blood T cell repertoires in COVID-19 (dated by TCRdb to the early 2020s). Describing the broader study: Samples from collaborators originated in the United States, Italy and Spain and spanned both the acute and convalescent phases of COVID-19. The prospective study material was composed of cDNA or gDNA derived from T cells, B-cell-depleted T cells, or PBMCs. Samples were obtained from the ongoing ImmuneRACE study (first 160 participants) and from about 1,300 subjects provided by 6 global collaborators. Deeply sampled blood TCRbeta repertoires from subjects exposed to, actively infected with, or recovered from COVID-19 were included in the dataset. The repertoires were made available in a free public database intended to serve as a resource for research on the immune response to SARS-CoV-2. A de-identified subject ID, COVID-19 status, age in years and sex were almost always included in the sample metadata. HLA class I and class II types, where available, came from metadata supplied by the sample provider rather than from assay-based typing.

For CDR1 and CDR2, the germline V gene lists SGDLS and YYNGEE. Trimming removed 4 bases from V and 0 bases from J; the gene matches leave 7 bases unexplained. Spanning cysteine to phenylalanine, the CDR3 consists of 15 amino acids. Kept here is only the CDR3 DNA, which spans 45 bases and is read in frame from base 1. Concerning this clone: Its target antigen remains unknown. The sample holds no much larger clone one base away, and base qualities are not on file.

The immunoSEQ Assay, a bias-controlled multiplex PCR, was used to amplify TCRbeta CDR3 regions from genomic DNA. In the original analysis: The number of nucleated cells in each sample was estimated from the amplification of reference gene primers within the assay. To quantify the absolute abundance of each unique TCRbeta CDR3 rearrangement, sequence reads were collapsed and filtered. For each sample, productive Simpson clonality was calculated as the square root of Simpson's diversity index over productive rearrangements. TCRdb took this table from immuneACCESS and kept in-frame rearrangements with V and J called. Such tables lack part of the clones; where checked against another copy, unresolved V genes explain under half of the gap, and the rest is unexplained. The V and J calls and clone size are taken from that table; D and trimming were inferred from the DNA. The sample yields nearly 250,000 clones; about 89% were counted once. The biggest ten clones account for under 2% of the sample.

Broad study findings and their caveats: Clinical and demographic metadata were provided uncurated, with the amount varying by source and participant.

A second Seattle source provided samples from volunteer blood donors who had recovered from COVID-19. Each collaborating institution followed its own protocols to collect whole blood in K2EDTA tubes. Collaborator samples were shipped for TCRbeta analysis as frozen whole blood, isolated PBMCs, or DNA extracted from either sample type. The V gene is TRBV9 and the J gene is TRBJ2-7, with TRBD2 matching 7 junction bases. This sequence originates from an older woman who had recovered from COVID-19. Sequenced: peripheral blood. For the CDR3, the sequence is CASSLRDYTSYEQYF. The sequenced DNA: TGTGCCAGCAGCCTCCGGGACTACACCTCCTACGAGCAGTACTTC.